The T cell receptor beta chain under discussion was sequenced for a study of blood T cell repertoires in COVID-19. Clones were sequenced by immunoSEQ multiplex PCR, and TCRdb holds only the in-frame ones, with some missing. The sample lists 290,000 or so clones, roughly 80% seen once, with about 5% in the top ten. CDR3 length equals 14 residues. Germline V CDR1 and CDR2: SNHLY, FYNNEI. Trimming removed 3 bases at V and 5 bases at J, with 13 bases between. The chain uses TRBV2 and TRBJ1-2; no clear D gene. Sequencing was done on a sample of PBMCs or T cells enriched from blood (not recorded which). This TCR derives from a man in his forties who had been exposed to COVID-19. As DNA, the CDR3 is TGTGCCAGCAGTGACCGGGGTCCATCGTATGGCTACACCTTC. It specifies CASSDRGPSYGYTF.